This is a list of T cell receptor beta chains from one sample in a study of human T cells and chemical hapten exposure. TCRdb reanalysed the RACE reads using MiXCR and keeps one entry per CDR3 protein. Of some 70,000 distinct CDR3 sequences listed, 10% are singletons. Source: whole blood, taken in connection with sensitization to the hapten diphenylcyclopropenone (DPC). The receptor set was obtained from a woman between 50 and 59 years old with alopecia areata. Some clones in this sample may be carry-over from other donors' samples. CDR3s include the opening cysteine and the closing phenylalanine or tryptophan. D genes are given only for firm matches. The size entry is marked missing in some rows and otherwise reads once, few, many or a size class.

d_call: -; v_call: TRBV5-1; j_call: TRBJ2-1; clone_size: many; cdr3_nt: TGCGCCAGCAGCTTAAAGGGGCCAGTCAATGAGCAGTTCTTC; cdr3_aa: CASSLKGPVNEQFF
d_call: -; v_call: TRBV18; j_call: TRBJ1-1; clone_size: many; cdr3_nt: TGTGCCAGCTCACCGCCAAGGGCCACTGAAGCTTTCTTT; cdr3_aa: CASSPPRATEAFF
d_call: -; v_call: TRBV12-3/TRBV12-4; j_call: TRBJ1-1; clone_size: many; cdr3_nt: TGTGCCAGCAGTTTGAAGACAGTCACTGAAGCTTTCTTT; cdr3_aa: CASSLKTVTEAFF
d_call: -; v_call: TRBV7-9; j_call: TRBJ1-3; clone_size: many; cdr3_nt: TGTGCCAGCAGCTTAGCCGACTCTGGAAACACCATATATTTT; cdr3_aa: CASSLADSGNTIYF
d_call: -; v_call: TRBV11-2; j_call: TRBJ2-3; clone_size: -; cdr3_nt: TGTGCCAGCAGCTTAAGGGGCTTGGTATGGGGGGAAGATACGCAGTATTTT; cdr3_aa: CASSLRGLVWGEDTQYF
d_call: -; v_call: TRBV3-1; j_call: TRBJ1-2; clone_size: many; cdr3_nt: TGTGCCAGCAGCCAAGGACAGGCTGTTACCTATGGCTACACCTTC; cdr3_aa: CASSQGQAVTYGYTF
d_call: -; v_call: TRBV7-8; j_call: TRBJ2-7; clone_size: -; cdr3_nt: TGTGCCAGCAGCATAGAAGCAGGGGAAGGATACGAGCAGTACTTC; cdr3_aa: CASSIEAGEGYEQYF
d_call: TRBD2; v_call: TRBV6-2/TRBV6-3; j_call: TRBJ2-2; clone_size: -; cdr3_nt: TGTGCCAGCAGACCGGGACTAGCGGGAGTCGGCACCGGGGAGCTGTTTTTT; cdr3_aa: CASRPGLAGVGTGELFF
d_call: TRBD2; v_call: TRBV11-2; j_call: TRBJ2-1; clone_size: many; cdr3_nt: TGTGCCAGCAGTTTAACGGGACTAGCGGGAGCAAGCTCCTACAATGAGCAGTTCTTC; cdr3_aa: CASSLTGLAGASSYNEQFF
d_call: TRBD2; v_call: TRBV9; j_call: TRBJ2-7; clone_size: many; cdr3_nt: TGTGCCAGCAGCGCAGGGACTAGCGTAGCCTACGAGCAGTACTTC; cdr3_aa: CASSAGTSVAYEQYF
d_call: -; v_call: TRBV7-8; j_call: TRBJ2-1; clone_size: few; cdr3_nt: TGTGCCAGCAGCTTCGGGGTAGCGATCCGTGAGCAGTTCTTC; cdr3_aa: CASSFGVAIREQFF
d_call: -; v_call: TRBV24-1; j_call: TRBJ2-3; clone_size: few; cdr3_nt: TGTGCCACCAGTGATTGGGGCAGAGGGACAGATACGCAGTATTTT; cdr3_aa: CATSDWGRGTDTQYF
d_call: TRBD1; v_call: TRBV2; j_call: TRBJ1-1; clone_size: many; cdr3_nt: TGTGCCAGCAGTTGGGACAGATTTGAAGCTTTCTTT; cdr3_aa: CASSWDRFEAFF
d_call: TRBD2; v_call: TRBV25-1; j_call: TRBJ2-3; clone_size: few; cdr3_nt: TGTGCCAGCAGTGAATTAGCGGGCCCCACCTCAGATACGCAGTATTTT; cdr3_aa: CASSELAGPTSDTQYF
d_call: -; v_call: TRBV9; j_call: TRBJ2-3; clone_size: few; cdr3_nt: TGTGCCAGCAGCGTTTTAGGGGATCAGGCAGATACGCAGTATTTT; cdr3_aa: CASSVLGDQADTQYF
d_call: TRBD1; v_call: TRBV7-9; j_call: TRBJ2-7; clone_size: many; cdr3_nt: TGTGCCAGCAGCTTAGCCCGGGACAGTTCTTCCTACGAGCAGTACTTC; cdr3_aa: CASSLARDSSSYEQYF
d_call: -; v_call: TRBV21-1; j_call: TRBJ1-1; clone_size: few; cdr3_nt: TGTGCCAGCAGCCTAAGGGCGTACAACAACACTGAAGCTTTCTTT; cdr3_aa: CASSLRAYNNTEAFF
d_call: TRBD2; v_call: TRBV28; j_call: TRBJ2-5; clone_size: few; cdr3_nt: TGTGCCAGCAGTTCCTACGATGTAGCGGGGAAAGAGACCCAGTACTTC; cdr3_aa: CASSSYDVAGKETQYF
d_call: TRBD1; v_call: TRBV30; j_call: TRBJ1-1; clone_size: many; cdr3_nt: TGTGCCTGGAGTGGGCAGGGGGCTTGGAACACTGAAGCTTTCTTT; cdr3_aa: CAWSGQGAWNTEAFF
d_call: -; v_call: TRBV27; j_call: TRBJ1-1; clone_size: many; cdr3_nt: TGTGCCAGCAGTTTAACAGTGAACACTGAAGCTTTCTTT; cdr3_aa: CASSLTVNTEAFF
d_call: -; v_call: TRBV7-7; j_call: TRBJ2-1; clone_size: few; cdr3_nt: TGTGCTAGCAGGGCCTACAATGAGCAGTTCTTC; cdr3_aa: CASRAYNEQFF
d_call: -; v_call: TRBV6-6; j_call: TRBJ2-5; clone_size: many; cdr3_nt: TGTGCCAGCAGTTACCTCCAGGTCCAAGAGACCCAGTACTTC; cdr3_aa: CASSYLQVQETQYF
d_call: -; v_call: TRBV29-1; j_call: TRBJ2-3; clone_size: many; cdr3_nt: TGCAGCCTGCAAGGCGGGAGCACAGATACGCAGTATTTT; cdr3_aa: CSLQGGSTDTQYF
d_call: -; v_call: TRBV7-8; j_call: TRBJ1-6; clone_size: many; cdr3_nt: TGTGCCAGCAGCTTATTAGACGGGGATAATTCACCCCTCCACTTT; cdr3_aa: CASSLLDGDNSPLHF
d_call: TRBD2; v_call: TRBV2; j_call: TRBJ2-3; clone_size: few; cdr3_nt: TGTGCCAGCAGACTAGCGGGCACAGATACGCAGTATTTT; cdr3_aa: CASRLAGTDTQYF
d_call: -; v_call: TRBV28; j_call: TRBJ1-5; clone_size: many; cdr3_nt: TGTGCCAGCAGTACCATTTACAGGGGCAATCAGCCCCAGCATTTT; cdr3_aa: CASSTIYRGNQPQHF
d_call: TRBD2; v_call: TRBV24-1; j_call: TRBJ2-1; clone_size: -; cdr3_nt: TGTGCCACCAGTGATTCTTTCCGCGGGAGGGCCACCAATGAGCAGTTCTTC; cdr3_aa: CATSDSFRGRATNEQFF
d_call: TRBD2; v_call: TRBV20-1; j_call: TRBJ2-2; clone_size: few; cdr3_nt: TGCAGTGCTAGGGGACTAGAGGGAACCGGGGAGCTGTTTTTT; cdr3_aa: CSARGLEGTGELFF
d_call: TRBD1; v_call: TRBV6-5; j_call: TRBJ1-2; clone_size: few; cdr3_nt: TGTGCCAGCAGTTTAACCCAGGGGGGATATGGCTACACCTTC; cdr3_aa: CASSLTQGGYGYTF
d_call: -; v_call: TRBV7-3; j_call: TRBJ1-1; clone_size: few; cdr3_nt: TGTGCCAGCAGCTTAACGGGGCCTACTTCTGAAGCTTTCTTT; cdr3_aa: CASSLTGPTSEAFF
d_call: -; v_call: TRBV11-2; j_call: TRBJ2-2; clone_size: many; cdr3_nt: TGTGCCAGCAGCTTAGACGATCAGTACACCGGGGAGCTGTTTTTT; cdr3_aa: CASSLDDQYTGELFF
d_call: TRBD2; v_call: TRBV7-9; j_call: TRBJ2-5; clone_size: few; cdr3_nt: TGTGCCAGCAGTCTTAGCGGGGTACGAGAGACCCAGTACTTC; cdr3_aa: CASSLSGVRETQYF
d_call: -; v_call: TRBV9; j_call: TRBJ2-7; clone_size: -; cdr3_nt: TGTGCCAGCAGCGTAGAGGCAGGCTTCTACGAGCAGTACTTC; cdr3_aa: CASSVEAGFYEQYF
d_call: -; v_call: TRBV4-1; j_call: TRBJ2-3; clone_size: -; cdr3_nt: TGCGCCAGCAGCCAAGCCTCAGGCGCCACAGATACGCAGTATTTT; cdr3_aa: CASSQASGATDTQYF
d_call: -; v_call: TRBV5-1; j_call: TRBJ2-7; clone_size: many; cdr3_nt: TGCGCCAGCAGCAGAGACCCGACAGCCTCCTACGAGCAGTACTTC; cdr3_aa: CASSRDPTASYEQYF
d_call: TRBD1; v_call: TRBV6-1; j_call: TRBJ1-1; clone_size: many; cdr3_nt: TGTGCCAGCGCCCCACGGGACAGGGGACCACTGAACACTGAAGCTTTCTTT; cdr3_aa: CASAPRDRGPLNTEAFF
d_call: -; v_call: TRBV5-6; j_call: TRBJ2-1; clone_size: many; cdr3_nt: TGTGCCAGCAGCTTGGGGGCCAGGGGAGTGGATGAGCAGTTCTTC; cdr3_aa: CASSLGARGVDEQFF
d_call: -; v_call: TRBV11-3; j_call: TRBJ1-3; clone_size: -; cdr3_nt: TGTGCCACTAGCCCCGTTTTACCGCTTGCGGCTGGAAACACCATATATTTT; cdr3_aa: CATSPVLPLAAGNTIYF
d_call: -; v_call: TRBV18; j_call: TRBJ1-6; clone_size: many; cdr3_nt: TGTGCCAGCTCGTTACAGGGTAGGGATTCACCCCTCCACTTT; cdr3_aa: CASSLQGRDSPLHF
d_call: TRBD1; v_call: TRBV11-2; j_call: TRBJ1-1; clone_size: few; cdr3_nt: TGTGCCAGCAGCGCCAGGACAGGGGGGATTTCCGCTTTCTTT; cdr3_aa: CASSARTGGISAFF
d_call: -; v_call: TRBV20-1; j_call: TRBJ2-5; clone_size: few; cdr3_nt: TGCAGTGCCGTTGGCCTACACCAAGAGACCCAGTACTTC; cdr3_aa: CSAVGLHQETQYF
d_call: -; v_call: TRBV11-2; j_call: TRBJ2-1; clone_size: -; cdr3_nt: TGTGCCAGCAGCTCCGACCACGGCTCCTACAATGAGCAGTTCTTC; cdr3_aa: CASSSDHGSYNEQFF
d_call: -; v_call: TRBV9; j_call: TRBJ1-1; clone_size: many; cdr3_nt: TGTGCCAGCAGCAATGGGGCTGTTAGGGGACAAAACACTGAAGCTTTCTTT; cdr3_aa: CASSNGAVRGQNTEAFF
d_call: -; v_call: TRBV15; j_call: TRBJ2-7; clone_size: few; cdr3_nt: TGTGCCACCAGCAGGTTTCGTGCGGGTTTGGGGATGACACCTAAAAGGGGGTACGAGCAGTACTTC; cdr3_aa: CATSRFRAGLGMTPKRGYEQYF
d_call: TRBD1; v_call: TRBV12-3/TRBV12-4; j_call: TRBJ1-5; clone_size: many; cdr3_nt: TGTGCCAGCAGTTTAGGAGGGGGCGATGGAAATCAGCCCCAGCATTTT; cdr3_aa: CASSLGGGDGNQPQHF
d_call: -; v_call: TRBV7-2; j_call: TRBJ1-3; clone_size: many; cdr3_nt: TGTGCCAGCAGCTTATACACAGGATATGGAAACACCATATATTTT; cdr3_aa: CASSLYTGYGNTIYF
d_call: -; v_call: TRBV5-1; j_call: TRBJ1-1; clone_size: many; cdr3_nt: TGCGCCAGCAGCCTCCGGACAGCCAACACTGAAGCTTTCTTT; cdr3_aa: CASSLRTANTEAFF
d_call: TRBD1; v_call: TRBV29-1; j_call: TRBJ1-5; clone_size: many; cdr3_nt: TGCAGCGTGACCGGGACAGGGGGATTCAATCAGCCCCAGCATTTT; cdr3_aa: CSVTGTGGFNQPQHF
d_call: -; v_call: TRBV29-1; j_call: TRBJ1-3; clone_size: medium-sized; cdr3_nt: TGCAGCGCCGGGGAAAACACCATATATTTT; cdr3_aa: CSAGENTIYF
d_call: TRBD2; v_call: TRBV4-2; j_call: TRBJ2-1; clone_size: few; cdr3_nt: TGTGCCAGCAGCCAAGAGGTTAGCGGGTATGAGCAGTTCTTC; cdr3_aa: CASSQEVSGYEQFF
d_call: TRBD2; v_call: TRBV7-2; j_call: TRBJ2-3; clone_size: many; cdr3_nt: TGTGCCAGCAGCACCGGACTAGCGGGAGATACGCAGTATTTT; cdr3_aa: CASSTGLAGDTQYF
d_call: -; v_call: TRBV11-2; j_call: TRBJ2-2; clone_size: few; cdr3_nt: TGTGCCAGCAGCTTAGATCGGGGGACCGGGGAGCTGTTTTTT; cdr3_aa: CASSLDRGTGELFF
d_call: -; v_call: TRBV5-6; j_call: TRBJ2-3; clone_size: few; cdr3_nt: TGTGCCAGCAGCCCACAGGGAGGCGGGCGAAGCACAGATACGCAGTATTTT; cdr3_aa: CASSPQGGGRSTDTQYF